The 24 T cell receptor beta chains below come from one sample, sequenced in a study of cytomegalovirus exposure and HLA in healthy donors. Primers for the PCR totalled 60 Vbeta and 13 Jbeta. TCRdb keeps only in-frame clones here, not all; method: immunoSEQ multiplex PCR. This table has about 180,000 clones, 65% to 80% appearing once. The specimen sequenced was PBMCs. These receptors were collected from a woman in her forties in good health and CMV-seronegative.

The V and J genes are TRBV5-4 and TRBJ2-1, with 8 bases that match TRBD1. CDR3 size: 15 residues. Looked up from germline, CDR1 is SGHNT and CDR2 is YYREEE (reference sequence). V was clipped by 3 bases and J by 3 bases; unmatched bases: 5. The DNA of the CDR3 is TGTGCCAGCAGCTGGGGACAGGCGGACTACAATGAGCAGTTCTTC. Protein sequence: CASSWGQADYNEQFF.

The chain combines TRBV6-1 with TRBJ1-2; D remains ambiguous. The V gene's germline CDR1 is MNHNS and CDR2 SASEGT. Trimming cost V 4 bases and J 2 bases, with 17 bases left between them. The CDR3 spans 16 residues. The CDR3 bases are TGTGCCAGCAGTGCCAAGCGCACCGGGGTGAACTATGGCTACACCTTC. This translates into CASSAKRTGVNYGYTF.

Written as DNA, the CDR3 is TGTGCCAGTAGTATTGCTAGCGGCCGCGGGGAGCTGTTTTTT. Translation: CASSIASGRGELFF. The chain combines TRBV19 with TRBJ2-2; TRBD2 matches at 7 bases. The trim removed 3 bases at V and 7 bases at J, leaving 5 bases unmatched. The CDR3 totals 14 residues. Germline CDR1 LNHDA, CDR2 SQIVND (reference sequence).

This clone was counted once. This rearrangement joins TRBV9 to TRBJ2-2, with TRBD2 matching over 7 bases. The CDR3 totals 16 residues. CDR1 SGDLS and CDR2 YYNGEE come from the germline V gene. Germline trimming cut 6 bases from V and 3 bases from J; bases unmatched to any gene: 11. The CDR3 DNA sequence: TGTGCCAGCATGAGGGGAGCGGGGTTGGACACCGGGGAGCTGTTTTTT. Translation gives CASMRGAGLDTGELFF. Using reference TRBV9 and TRBJ2-2 for the parts outside the CDR3, the full variable domain is DSGVTQTPKHLITATGQRVTLRCSPRSGDLSVYWYQQSLDQGLQFLIQYYNGEERAKGNILERFSAQQFPDLHSELNLSSLELGDSALYFCASMRGAGLDTGELFFGEGSRLTVL.

This rearrangement joins TRBV14 to TRBJ2-7; D unresolved. The CDR3 has 15 residues. V shed 0 bases and J shed 4 bases, with 13 bases lying between them. Looked up from germline, CDR1 is SGHDN and CDR2 is FVKESK. The CDR3 protein is CASSQDHDFQYEQYF. CDR3 coding DNA: TGTGCCAGCAGCCAAGACCACGACTTTCAATACGAGCAGTACTTC.

The chain employs TRBV6-5 and TRBJ2-1, with D maybe TRBD2 (6 bases). Trimming cost V 7 bases and J 7 bases, with 20 bases left between them. This CDR3 spans 15 amino acids. Germline V lookup: CDR1 MNHEY, CDR2 SVGAGI. The CDR3 sequence: CASTPRGRGSNEQFF. CDR3 nucleotides: TGTGCCAGCACCCCCCGTGGTCGGGGGAGTAATGAGCAGTTCTTC.

The rearrangement links TRBV28 to TRBJ2-3, with 7 bases aligning to TRBD2. Germline values: CDR1 MDHEN, CDR2 SYDVKM. The CDR3 sequence is 16 residues long. V shed 6 bases, J shed 4 bases, and the junction held 13 bases outside the gene matches. The CDR3 bases are TGTGCCAGCAGCCTCCCCCTGGGGGGGACGGCAGATACGCAGTATTTT. It yields the protein CASSLPLGGTADTQYF.

The V and J genes are TRBV11-2 and TRBJ1-1, with a possible D match to TRBD1 (6 bases). The V and J ends lost 0 bases and 1 base respectively, with 24 bases between them. This CDR3 is 20 amino acids long. The germline V gene has CDR1 SGHAT and CDR2 FQNNGV. For the CDR3, the DNA is TGTGCCAGCAGCTTAGAGTTTATTGGGGCAGGGGCAGAGGGGAACACTGAAGCTTTCTTT. Amino acids: CASSLEFIGAGAEGNTEAFF.

The genes are TRBV2 and TRBJ2-1; 10 positions agree with TRBD2. The germline gives CDR1 SNHLY, CDR2 FYNNEI. Trimming removed 5 bases from V and 4 bases from J; junction bases left unmatched: 5. This CDR3 region has 15 residues. This CDR3 reads CASSRTSGQYNEQFF. The CDR3 nucleotides are TGTGCCAGCAGTCGGACTAGCGGACAATACAATGAGCAGTTCTTC.

V and J are TRBV4-1 and TRBJ1-5, with TRBD1 matching over 8 bases. Germline V CDR1 and CDR2: MGHRA, YSYEKL. The CDR3 covers 20 residues. V trimming: 1 base; J trimming: 1 base; junction bases outside the gene matches: 15. This CDR3 is CASSQAMAGTGAASNQPQHF. The CDR3 DNA follows: TGCGCCAGCAGCCAAGCCATGGCTGGGACAGGCGCTGCGAGCAATCAGCCCCAGCATTTT.

The V call is TRBV5-1, the J call TRBJ1-2; no clear D gene. This CDR3 spans 12 amino acids. V was trimmed by 4 bases and J by 3 bases, leaving 7 bases between them. The germline gives CDR1 SGHRS, CDR2 YFSETQ. The CDR3 is CASSPDYYGYTF. For the CDR3, the DNA is TGCGCCAGCAGCCCAGACTACTATGGCTACACCTTC.

V usage is TRBV30 and J usage is TRBJ1-1, with a tentative D call TRBD1 (5 bases). V lost 3 bases to trimming and J lost 3 bases, with 17 bases between them. The V gene's germline CDR1 is GTSNPN and CDR2 SVGIG (reference sequence). There are 15 residues in the CDR3. The DNA of the CDR3 is TGTGCCTGGAGCTCCCTCGACAGCAGCGACACTGAAGCTTTCTTT. Protein: CAWSSLDSSDTEAFF.

This chain uses TRBV4-3 with TRBJ1-1, with TRBD1 as a possible D gene (5 bases). Trimming cost V 3 bases and J 4 bases, with 21 bases left between them. The CDR3 spans 17 residues. The germline V gene encodes CDR1 LGHNA and CDR2 YSLEER. The CDR3: CASSHGRDFLRGTEAFF. The CDR3 DNA sequence: TGCGCCAGCAGCCATGGCCGGGACTTCCTCCGAGGCACTGAAGCTTTCTTT.

The V gene is TRBV28, the J gene TRBJ2-3; the D is unclear. The CDR3 consists of 13 residues. Germline CDR1 and CDR2: MDHEN and SYDVKM. V was trimmed by 4 bases and J by 2 bases, leaving 7 bases between them. CDR3 DNA sequence: TGTGCCAGCAGTTCCGTGTCCACAGATACGCAGTATTTT. Protein sequence: CASSSVSTDTQYF.

J is TRBJ1-2 and V is TRBV12-5; D gene ambiguous. Germline V gene data show CDR1 as LGHNT and CDR2 as FRNRAP. Trimming removed 5 bases at V and 7 bases at J, with 14 bases between. The CDR3 totals 13 residues. The CDR3 loop reads CASGSVGRVGYTF. CDR3 nucleotide sequence: TGTGCTAGTGGTAGCGTTGGGCGGGTTGGCTACACCTTC.

This clone was detected once. This chain connects TRBV18 to TRBJ2-1; 9 bases agree with TRBD2. Trimming removed 5 bases from V and 5 bases from J; junction bases left unmatched: 7. This CDR3 region has 15 residues. Germline lookup yields CDR1 KGHSH and CDR2 LQKENI. The CDR3, as DNA: TGTGCCAGCTCATCCATAGCGGGGGTGAACAATGAGCAGTTCTTC. Its translation is CASSSIAGVNNEQFF.

The chain uses TRBV19 and TRBJ1-5; 11 positions agree with TRBD1. J was trimmed by 6 bases and V by 4 bases; bases with no gene match: 8. The CDR3 is made up of 16 amino acids. Germline V gene data show CDR1 as LNHDA and CDR2 as SQIVND (reference sequence). Here the CDR3 reads CASSTLGTGGGQPQHF. The CDR3 DNA is TGTGCCAGTAGTACGCTTGGGACAGGGGGAGGTCAGCCCCAGCATTTT.

The chain has TRBV7-2 and TRBJ2-7, with unresolved D. Germline V CDR1 and CDR2: SGHTA, FQGNSA. There are 16 residues in the CDR3. Trimming stripped 5 bases from V and 2 bases from J, with 19 bases between. The CDR3 nucleotides read TGTGCCAGCAGCGTGACCGGGTTAAACTTCCCCTACGAGCAGTACTTC. Translation: CASSVTGLNFPYEQYF.

This clone came up a few times. This chain joins TRBV5-1 and TRBJ1-2; D is undetermined. This CDR3 has 11 residues. V shed 4 bases and J shed 8 bases, with 9 bases lying between them. Germline CDR1 reads SGHRS; CDR2 reads YFSETQ. The CDR3 DNA reads TGCGCCAGCAGCCTGACGGGAGGCTACACCTTC. Its translation: CASSLTGGYTF. Variable domain in full (rest from reference TRBV5-1 and TRBJ1-2): KAGVTQTPRYLIKTRGQQVTLSCSPISGHRSVSWYQQTPGQGLQFLFEYFSETQRNKGNFPGRFSGRQFSNSRSEMNVSTLELGDSALYLCASSLTGGYTFGSGTRLTVV.

On this clone itself: This sample includes further DNA sequences coding for the same CDR3. The chain has TRBV6-5 and TRBJ2-1, with D perhaps TRBD2 (5 bases). CDR1 MNHEY and CDR2 SVGAGI come from the germline V gene. The V end was cut by 3 bases, the J end by 0 bases, with 9 bases between. CDR3 length: 15 residues. The DNA of the CDR3 is TGTGCCAGCAGTTATGGTGGGAGCTCCTACAATGAGCAGTTCTTC. Translation gives CASSYGGSSYNEQFF.

The genes are TRBV5-1 and TRBJ1-1, with D perhaps TRBD1 (5 bases). The germline gives CDR1 SGHRS, CDR2 YFSETQ. V gave up 3 bases and J gave up 5 bases, with 14 bases separating them. The CDR3 is made up of 14 amino acids. The CDR3 bases are TGCGCCAGCAGCTCGGGCGGGGGGAGGACTGAAGCTTTCTTT. Its protein product is CASSSGGGRTEAFF.

The rearrangement links TRBV29-1 to TRBJ2-7; D not resolved. V lost 7 bases, J lost 1 base, and 17 bases lay in between. Germline CDR1 SQVTM, CDR2 ANQGSEA. There are 14 residues in the CDR3. In DNA form, the CDR3 reads TGCAGCGCCGCGGTCGGAACTGCTTCCTACGAGCAGTACTTC. This encodes CSAAVGTASYEQYF.

The rearrangement links TRBV15 to TRBJ2-2; D not certain. Trimming shortened V by 3 bases and J by 5 bases, and 10 bases separated the two germline ends. The CDR3 has 14 residues. In germline, CDR1 is LNHNV, CDR2 YYDKDF (reference sequence). The CDR3 is CATSSPIRTGELFF. The CDR3 nucleotides read TGTGCCACCAGCAGCCCCATCAGGACCGGGGAGCTGTTTTTT.

This chain uses TRBV7-9 with TRBJ2-7; the match to TRBD1 covers 9 bases. V shed 5 bases and J 5 bases; nucleotides not matched to a gene: 7. Germline V gives CDR1 SEHNR, CDR2 FQNEAQ (reference sequence). The CDR3 consists of 14 residues. The CDR3 reads CASSADRGNNEQYF. CDR3 DNA: TGTGCCAGCAGCGCCGACAGGGGGAACAACGAGCAGTACTTC. The complete variable domain, with remaining parts taken from reference TRBV7-9 and TRBJ2-7, reads DTGVSQNPRHKITKRGQNVTFRCDPISEHNRLYWYRQTLGQGPEFLTYFQNEAQLEKSRLLSDRFSAERPKGSFSTLEIQRTEQGDSAMYLCASSADRGNNEQYFGPGTRLTVT.